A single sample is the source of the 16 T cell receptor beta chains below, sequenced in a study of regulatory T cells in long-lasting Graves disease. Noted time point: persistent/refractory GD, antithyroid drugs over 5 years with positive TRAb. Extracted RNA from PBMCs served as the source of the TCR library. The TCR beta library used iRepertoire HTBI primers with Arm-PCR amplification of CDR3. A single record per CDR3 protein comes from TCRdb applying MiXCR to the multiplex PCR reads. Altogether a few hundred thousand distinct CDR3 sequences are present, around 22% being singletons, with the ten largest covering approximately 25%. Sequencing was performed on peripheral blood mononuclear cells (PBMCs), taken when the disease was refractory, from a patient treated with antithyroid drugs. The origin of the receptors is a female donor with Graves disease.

The CDR3 reads CSAGTVSNQPQHF. CDR3 DNA sequence: TGCAGTGCAGGGACAGTTAGCAATCAGCCCCAGCATTTT. The V call is TRBV20-1, the J call TRBJ1-5; 7 bases align to TRBD1. CDR3 length: 13 amino acids. Per the germline V gene, CDR1 is DFQATT and CDR2 is SNEGSKA (reference sequence). The junction had 2 bases not matched to a gene; V was cut back by 6 bases and J by 0 bases.

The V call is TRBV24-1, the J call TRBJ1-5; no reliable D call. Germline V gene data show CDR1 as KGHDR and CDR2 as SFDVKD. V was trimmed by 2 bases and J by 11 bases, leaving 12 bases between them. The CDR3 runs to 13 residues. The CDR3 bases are TGTGCCACCAGTGATTCCAATCAAAGGGCCCAGCATTTT. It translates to CATSDSNQRAQHF.

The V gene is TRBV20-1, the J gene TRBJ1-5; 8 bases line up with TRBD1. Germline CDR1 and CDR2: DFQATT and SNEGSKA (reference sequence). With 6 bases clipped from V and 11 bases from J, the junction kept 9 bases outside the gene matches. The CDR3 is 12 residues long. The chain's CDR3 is CSAEDRAGAQHF. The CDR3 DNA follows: TGCAGTGCGGAGGACAGGGCGGGGGCCCAGCATTTT.

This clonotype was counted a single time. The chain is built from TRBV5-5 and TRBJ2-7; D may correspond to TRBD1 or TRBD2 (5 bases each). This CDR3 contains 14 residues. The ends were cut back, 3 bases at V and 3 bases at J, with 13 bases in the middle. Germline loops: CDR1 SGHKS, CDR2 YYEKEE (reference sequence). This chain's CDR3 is CASSYRGGLYEQYF. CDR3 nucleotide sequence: TGTGCCAGCAGCTACCGGGGCGGACTCTACGAGCAGTACTTC.

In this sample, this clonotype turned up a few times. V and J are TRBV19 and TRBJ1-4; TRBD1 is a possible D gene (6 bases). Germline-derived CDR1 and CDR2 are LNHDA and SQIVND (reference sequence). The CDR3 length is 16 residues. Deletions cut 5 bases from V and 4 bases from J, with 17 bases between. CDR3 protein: CASSPASDRYNEKLFF. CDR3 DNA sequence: TGTGCCAGTAGTCCCGCCTCGGACAGATATAATGAAAAACTGTTTTTT.

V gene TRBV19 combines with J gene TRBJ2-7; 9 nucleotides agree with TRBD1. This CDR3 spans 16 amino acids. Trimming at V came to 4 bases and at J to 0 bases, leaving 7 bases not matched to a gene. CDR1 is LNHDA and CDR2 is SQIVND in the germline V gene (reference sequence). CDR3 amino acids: CASSKLLGQGSYEQYF. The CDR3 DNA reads TGTGCCAGTAGTAAACTTTTGGGACAGGGCTCCTACGAGCAGTACTTC.

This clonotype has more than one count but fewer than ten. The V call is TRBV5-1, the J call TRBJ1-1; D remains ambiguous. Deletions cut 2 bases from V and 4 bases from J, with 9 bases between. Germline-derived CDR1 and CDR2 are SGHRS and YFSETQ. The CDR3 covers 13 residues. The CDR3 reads CASSLDISTEAFF. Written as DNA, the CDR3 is TGCGCCAGCAGCTTAGACATATCCACTGAAGCTTTCTTT.

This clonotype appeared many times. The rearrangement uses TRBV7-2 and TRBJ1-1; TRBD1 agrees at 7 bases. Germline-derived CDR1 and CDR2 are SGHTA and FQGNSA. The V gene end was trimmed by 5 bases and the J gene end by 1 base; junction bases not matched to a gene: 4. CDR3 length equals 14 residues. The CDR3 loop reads CASSIGTANTEAFF. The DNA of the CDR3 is TGTGCCAGCAGCATAGGGACAGCGAACACTGAAGCTTTCTTT.

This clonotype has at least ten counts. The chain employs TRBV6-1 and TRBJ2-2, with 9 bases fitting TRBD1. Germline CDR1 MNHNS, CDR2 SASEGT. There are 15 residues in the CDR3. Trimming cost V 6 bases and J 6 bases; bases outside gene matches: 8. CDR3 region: CASRKQGAFPGELFF. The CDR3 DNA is TGTGCCAGCAGGAAACAGGGGGCGTTTCCCGGGGAGCTGTTTTTT.

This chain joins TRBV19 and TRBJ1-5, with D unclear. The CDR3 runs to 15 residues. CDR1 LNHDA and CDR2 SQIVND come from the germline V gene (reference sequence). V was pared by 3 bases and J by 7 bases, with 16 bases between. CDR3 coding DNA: TGTGCCAGTAGTATCCAGGCAGGTCCCTCGCAGCCCCAGCATTTT. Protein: CASSIQAGPSQPQHF.

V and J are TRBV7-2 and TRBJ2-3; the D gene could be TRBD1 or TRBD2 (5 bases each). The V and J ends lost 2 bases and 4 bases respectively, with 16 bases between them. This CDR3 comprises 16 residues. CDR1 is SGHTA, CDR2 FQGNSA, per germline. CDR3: CASSLLGPTNPDTQYF. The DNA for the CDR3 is TGTGCCAGCAGCTTACTGGGACCCACAAACCCAGATACGCAGTATTTT.

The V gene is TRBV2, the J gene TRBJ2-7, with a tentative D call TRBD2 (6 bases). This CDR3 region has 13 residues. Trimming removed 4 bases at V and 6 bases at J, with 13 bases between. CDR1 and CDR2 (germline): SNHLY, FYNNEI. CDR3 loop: CASSGSGGSEQYF. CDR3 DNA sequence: TGTGCCAGCAGTGGCAGCGGAGGGAGCGAGCAGTACTTC. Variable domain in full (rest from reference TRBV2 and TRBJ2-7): EPEVTQTPSHQVTQMGQEVILRCVPISNHLYFYWYRQILGQKVEFLVSFYNNEISEKSEIFDDQFSVERPDGSNFTLKIRSTKLEDSAMYFCASSGSGGSEQYFGPGTRLTVT.

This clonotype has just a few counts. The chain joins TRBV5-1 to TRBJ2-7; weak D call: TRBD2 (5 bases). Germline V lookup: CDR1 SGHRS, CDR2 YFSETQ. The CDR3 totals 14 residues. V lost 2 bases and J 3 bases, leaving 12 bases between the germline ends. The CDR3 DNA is TGCGCCAGCAGCTTAGCGGATATAATCTACGAGCAGTACTTC. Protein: CASSLADIIYEQYF.

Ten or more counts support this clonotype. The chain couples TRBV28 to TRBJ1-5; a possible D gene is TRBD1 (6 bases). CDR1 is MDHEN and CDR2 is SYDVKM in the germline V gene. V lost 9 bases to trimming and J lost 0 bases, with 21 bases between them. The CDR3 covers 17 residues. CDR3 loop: CASGGHPPGVSNQPQHF. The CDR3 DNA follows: TGTGCCAGTGGGGGGCATCCGCCGGGGGTTAGCAATCAGCCCCAGCATTTT.

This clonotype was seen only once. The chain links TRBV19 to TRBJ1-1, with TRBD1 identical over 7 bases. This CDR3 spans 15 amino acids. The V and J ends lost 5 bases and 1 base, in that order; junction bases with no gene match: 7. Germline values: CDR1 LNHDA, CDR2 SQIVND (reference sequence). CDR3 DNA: TGTGCCAGTAGTTCCACAGGGGCGGCGAACACTGAAGCTTTCTTT. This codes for CASSSTGAANTEAFF.

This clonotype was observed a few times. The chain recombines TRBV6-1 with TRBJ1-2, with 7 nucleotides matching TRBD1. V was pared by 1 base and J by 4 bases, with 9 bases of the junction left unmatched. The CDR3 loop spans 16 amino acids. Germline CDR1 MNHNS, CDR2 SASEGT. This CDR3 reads CASSEGTGWNFYGYTF. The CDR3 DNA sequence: TGTGCCAGCAGTGAAGGGACAGGTTGGAATTTCTATGGCTACACCTTC.